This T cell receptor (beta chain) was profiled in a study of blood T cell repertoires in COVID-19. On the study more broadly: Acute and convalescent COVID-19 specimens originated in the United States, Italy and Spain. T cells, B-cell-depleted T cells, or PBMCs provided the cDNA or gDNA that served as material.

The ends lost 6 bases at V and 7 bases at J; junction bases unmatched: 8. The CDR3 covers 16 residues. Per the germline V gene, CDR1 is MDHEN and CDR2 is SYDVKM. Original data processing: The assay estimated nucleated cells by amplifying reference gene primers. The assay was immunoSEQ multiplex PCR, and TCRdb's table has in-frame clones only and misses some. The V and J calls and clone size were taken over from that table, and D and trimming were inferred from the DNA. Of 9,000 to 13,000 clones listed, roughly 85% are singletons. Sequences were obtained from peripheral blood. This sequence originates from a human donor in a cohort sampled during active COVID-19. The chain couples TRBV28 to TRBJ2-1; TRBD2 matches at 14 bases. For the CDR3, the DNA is TGTGCCAGCAGAAGACCCGGGACTAGCGGGAGAAATGAGCAGTTCTTC. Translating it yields CASRRPGTSGRNEQFF.